A selection of T cell receptor beta chains follows, all from one sample in a study of early T cells in non-severe SARS-CoV-2 infection. TCRdb ran MiXCR on the 5' RACE reads and lists one entry per CDR3 protein. The sample includes fewer than 100,000 distinct CDR3 sequences, about 12% of them seen just once. Source material: whole blood. The receptors here all came from an adult who was a healthcare worker with PCR-confirmed SARS-CoV-2 infection or an uninfected control (not recorded which). Each CDR3 is given with its conserved first and last residue. D genes are given only for firm matches. Clone size is not always given. Where it is, it says once, few, many or a class for expanded clones.

D,J,size,V,CDR3,DNA
.,TRBJ1-6,few,TRBV20-1,CSARELLSSYNSPLHF,TGCAGTGCTAGGGAGTTGCTAAGCTCCTATAATTCACCCCTCCACTTT
.,TRBJ2-5,.,TRBV9,CASSFQGSWETQYF,TGTGCCAGCAGCTTCCAGGGGAGTTGGGAGACCCAGTACTTC
.,TRBJ2-1,once,TRBV11-2,CASSWPGAYNEQFF,TGTGCCAGCAGCTGGCCGGGGGCCTACAATGAGCAGTTCTTC
.,TRBJ2-3,.,TRBV27,CASSRYRGTDTQYF,TGTGCCAGCAGTAGGTACAGGGGCACAGATACGCAGTATTTT
TRBD1,TRBJ2-3,many,TRBV6-6,CASSYRGQGVDTQYF,TGTGCCAGCAGTTATCGAGGACAGGGGGTTGATACGCAGTATTTT
.,TRBJ2-7,.,TRBV5-1,CASSTVGQPEQYF,TGCGCCAGCAGCACCGTCGGACAGCCCGAGCAGTACTTC
TRBD1,TRBJ1-1,.,TRBV9,CASSPWTGNTEAFF,TGTGCCAGCAGCCCCTGGACAGGGAACACTGAAGCTTTCTTT
.,TRBJ1-4,.,TRBV18,CASSARMGNNEKLFF,TGTGCCAGCTCGGCCAGGATGGGAAATAATGAAAAACTGTTTTTT
.,TRBJ2-2,many,TRBV6-1,CASSEGTLPGTGELFF,TGTGCCAGCAGTGAAGGGACCCTACCTGGCACCGGGGAGCTGTTTTTT
.,TRBJ2-7,.,TRBV5-1,CASSPTEYEQYF,TGCGCCAGCAGCCCCACAGAGTACGAGCAGTACTTC
.,TRBJ1-1,many,TRBV20-1,CRHRVVNTEAFF,TGCAGACACAGGGTTGTGAACACTGAAGCTTTCTTT
TRBD1,TRBJ1-1,.,TRBV20-1,CSARRLRGQDEAFF,TGCAGTGCGCGACGACTGAGGGGGCAGGACGAAGCTTTCTTT
TRBD2,TRBJ2-1,many,TRBV28,CASSSPLAGAYNEQFF,TGTGCCAGCAGTTCCCCACTAGCGGGAGCCTACAATGAGCAGTTCTTC
TRBD2,TRBJ2-1,few,TRBV5-1,CASSQVRGGYNEQFF,TGCGCCAGCAGCCAGGTCCGGGGGGGATACAATGAGCAGTTCTTC
.,TRBJ2-4,many,TRBV7-8,CASSLDPPPAKNIQYF,TGTGCCAGCAGCTTAGACCCCCCGCCGGCCAAAAACATTCAGTACTTC
.,TRBJ1-1,.,TRBV28,CASSRSETEAFF,TGTGCCAGCAGTCGAAGTGAGACTGAAGCTTTCTTT